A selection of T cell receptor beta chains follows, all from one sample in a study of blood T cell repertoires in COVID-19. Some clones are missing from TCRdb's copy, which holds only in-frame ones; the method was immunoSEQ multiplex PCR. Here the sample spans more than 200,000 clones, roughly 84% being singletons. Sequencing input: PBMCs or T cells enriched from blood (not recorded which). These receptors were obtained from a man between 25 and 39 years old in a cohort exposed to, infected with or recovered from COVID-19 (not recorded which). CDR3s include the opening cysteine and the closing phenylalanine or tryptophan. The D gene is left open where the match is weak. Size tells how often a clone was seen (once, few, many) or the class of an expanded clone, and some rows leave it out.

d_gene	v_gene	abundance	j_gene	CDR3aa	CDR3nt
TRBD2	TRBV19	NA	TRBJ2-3	CASSIRLAGVVDTQYF	TGTGCCAGTAGTATTCGACTAGCGGGAGTCGTAGATACGCAGTATTTT
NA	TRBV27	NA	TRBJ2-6	CASSLSGANVLTF	TGTGCCAGCTCCCTCTCTGGGGCCAACGTCCTGACTTTC
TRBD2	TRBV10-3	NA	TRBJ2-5	CAISDASGRRPTQYF	TGTGCCATCAGTGATGCTAGCGGGAGGCGACCGACCCAGTACTTC
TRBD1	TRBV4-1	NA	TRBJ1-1	CASSRAWTGRDTEAFF	TGCGCCAGCAGCAGGGCCTGGACAGGGAGGGACACTGAAGCTTTCTTT
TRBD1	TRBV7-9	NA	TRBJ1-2	CASSAQGADYGYTF	TGTGCCAGCAGCGCACAGGGGGCGGACTATGGCTACACCTTC
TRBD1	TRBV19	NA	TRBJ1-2	CASSIPDRSGGYTF	TGTGCCAGTAGTATACCGGACAGGAGTGGTGGCTACACCTTC
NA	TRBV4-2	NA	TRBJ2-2	CASRQTGQNTGELFF	TGTGCCAGCAGGCAGACCGGACAGAACACCGGGGAGCTGTTTTTT
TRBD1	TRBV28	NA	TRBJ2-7	CASSKDRVEQYF	TGTGCCAGCAGTAAGGACAGGGTTGAGCAGTACTTC
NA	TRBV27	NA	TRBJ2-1	CASSSSSYNEQFF	TGTGCCAGCAGTTCGAGCTCCTACAATGAGCAGTTCTTC
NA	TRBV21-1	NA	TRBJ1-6	CASSITDRDGSSYNSPLHF	TGTGCCAGCAGCATTACGGACAGGGACGGCAGCTCCTATAATTCACCCCTCCACTTT
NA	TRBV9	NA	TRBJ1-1	CASSPERGRGNTEAFF	TGTGCCAGCAGCCCGGAACGGGGCAGGGGGAACACTGAAGCTTTCTTT
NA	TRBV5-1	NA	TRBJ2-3	CASRTRGFHTDTQYF	TGCGCCAGCAGGACCAGGGGTTTCCACACAGATACGCAGTATTTT
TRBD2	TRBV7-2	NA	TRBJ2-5	CASSLVRASGGETQYF	TGTGCCAGCAGCTTAGTGCGGGCTAGCGGGGGTGAGACCCAGTACTTC
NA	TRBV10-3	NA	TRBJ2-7	CAISESGGEQYF	TGTGCCATCAGTGAGTCTGGAGGGGAGCAGTACTTC
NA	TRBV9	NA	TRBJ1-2	CASNPVGQYGYTF	TGTGCCAGCAACCCCGTAGGACAGTATGGCTACACCTTC
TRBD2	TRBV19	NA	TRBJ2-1	CASPGLALPSGWDEQFF	TGTGCCAGTCCGGGACTAGCTCTGCCCTCGGGTTGGGATGAGCAGTTCTTC
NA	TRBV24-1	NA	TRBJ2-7	CATSDPSSYEQYF	TGTGCCACCAGTGATCCATCCTCCTACGAGCAGTACTTC
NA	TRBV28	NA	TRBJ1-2	CASSPPGSYGGYTF	TGTGCCAGCAGCCCCCCGGGATCATACGGGGGCTACACCTTC
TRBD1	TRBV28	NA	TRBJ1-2	CASSSQGVSYGYTF	TGTGCCAGCAGTTCCCAGGGGGTCAGCTATGGCTACACCTTC
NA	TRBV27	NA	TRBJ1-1	CASSRREGEAFF	TGTGCCAGCAGTAGGAGGGAAGGTGAAGCTTTCTTT
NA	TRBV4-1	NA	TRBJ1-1	CASSQVTANTEAFF	TGCGCCAGCAGCCAAGTGACAGCAAACACTGAAGCTTTCTTT
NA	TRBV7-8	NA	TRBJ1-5	CASSLLSGGGQPQHF	TGTGCCAGCAGCTTATTGTCCGGGGGTGGGCAGCCCCAGCATTTT
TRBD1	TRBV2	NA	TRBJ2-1	CASSGKGGRSNEQFF	TGTGCCAGCAGTGGGAAAGGGGGCAGATCAAATGAGCAGTTCTTC
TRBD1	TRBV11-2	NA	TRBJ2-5	CASSPTGAGRETQYF	TGTGCCAGCAGCCCAACAGGGGCAGGGCGAGAGACCCAGTACTTC
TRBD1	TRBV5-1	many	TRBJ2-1	CASSQGQSSYNEQFF	TGCGCCAGCAGCCAGGGACAGAGCTCCTACAATGAGCAGTTCTTC
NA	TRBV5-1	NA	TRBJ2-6	CASSLVSGLSGANVLTF	TGCGCCAGCAGCTTGGTATCAGGACTCTCTGGGGCCAACGTCCTGACTTTC
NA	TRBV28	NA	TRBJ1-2	CASSPGQLRNYGYTF	TGTGCCAGCAGTCCCGGACAGCTCCGCAACTATGGCTACACCTTC
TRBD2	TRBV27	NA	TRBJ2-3	CASSLSGTSRTDTQYF	TGTGCCAGCAGTTTATCCGGGACTAGCCGCACAGATACGCAGTATTTT
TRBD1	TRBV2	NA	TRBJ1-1	CASSRDRNTEAFF	TGTGCCAGCAGTAGGGACAGGAACACTGAAGCTTTCTTT
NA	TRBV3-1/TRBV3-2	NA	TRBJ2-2	CASSQSTGELFF	TGTGCCAGCAGCCAATCAACCGGGGAGCTGTTTTTT
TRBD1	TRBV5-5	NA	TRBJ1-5	CASSPGPGQGNQPQHF	TGTGCCAGCAGCCCGGGGCCGGGACAGGGGAATCAGCCCCAGCATTTT
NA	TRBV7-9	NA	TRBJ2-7	CASSARVGGGVGGYEQYF	TGTGCCAGCAGCGCCCGTGTGGGAGGAGGGGTTGGTGGGTACGAGCAGTACTTC
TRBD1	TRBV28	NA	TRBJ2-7	CASTDRGYEQYF	TGTGCCAGCACCGACAGGGGCTACGAGCAGTACTTC
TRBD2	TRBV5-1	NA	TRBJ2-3	CASSLGSLAGGRTDTQYF	TGCGCCAGCAGCTTGGGGAGTTTGGCGGGAGGTCGCACAGATACGCAGTATTTT
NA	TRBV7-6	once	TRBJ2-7	CASSLTEAGEQYF	TGTGCCAGCAGCTTGACGGAGGCGGGTGAGCAGTACTTC
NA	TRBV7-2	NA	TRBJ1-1	CASSLAGFAEAFF	TGTGCCAGCAGCTTAGCGGGCTTCGCTGAAGCTTTCTTT
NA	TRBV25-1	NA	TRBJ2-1	CASSEYNRVGEVGNEQFF	TGTGCCAGCAGTGAATATAACAGGGTAGGCGAGGTAGGGAATGAGCAGTTCTTC
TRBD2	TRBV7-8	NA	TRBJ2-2	CASRLSGGRYTGELFF	TGTGCCAGCAGACTTAGCGGGGGGCGGTACACCGGGGAGCTGTTTTTT
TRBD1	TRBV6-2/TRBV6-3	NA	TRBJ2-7	CASSYSTGTGLLYEQYF	TGTGCCAGCAGTTACTCGACCGGGACAGGGTTGTTGTACGAGCAGTACTTC
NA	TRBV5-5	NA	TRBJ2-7	CASSPQGTLYEQYF	TGTGCCAGCAGCCCGCAGGGTACGCTCTACGAGCAGTACTTC
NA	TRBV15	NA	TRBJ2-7	CATSRASSGYEQYF	TGTGCCACCAGCAGAGCCTCGAGCGGTTACGAGCAGTACTTC
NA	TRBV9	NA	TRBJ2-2	CASSVGTGIGELFF	TGTGCCAGCAGCGTCGGTACAGGGATCGGGGAGCTGTTTTTT
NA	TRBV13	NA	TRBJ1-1	CATREQVNTEAFF	TGTGCCACCAGAGAACAGGTGAACACTGAAGCTTTCTTT
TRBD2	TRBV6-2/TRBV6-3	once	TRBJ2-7	CASSSRLALYYEQYF	TGTGCCAGCAGCTCACGACTAGCGCTGTACTACGAGCAGTACTTC
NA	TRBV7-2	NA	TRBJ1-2	CASSFPGRGYTF	TGTGCCAGCAGCTTCCCAGGGCGCGGCTACACCTTC
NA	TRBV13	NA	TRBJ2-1	CASSLVGNNEQFF	TGTGCCAGCAGCTTAGTCGGGAACAATGAGCAGTTCTTC
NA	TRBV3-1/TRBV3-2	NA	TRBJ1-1	CASSQGTPIF	TGTGCCAGCAGCCAGGGGACTCCGATCTTT
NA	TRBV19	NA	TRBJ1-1	CASGRGWNTEAFF	TGTGCCAGTGGGAGGGGTTGGAACACTGAAGCTTTCTTT
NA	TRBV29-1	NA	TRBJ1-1	CSVDSLSGSTEAFF	TGCAGCGTTGATTCTCTCTCGGGGTCCACGGAAGCTTTCTTT
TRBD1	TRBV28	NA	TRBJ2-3	CASSPSTGTVSDTQYF	TGTGCCAGCAGTCCGTCGACCGGGACAGTGTCAGATACGCAGTATTTT
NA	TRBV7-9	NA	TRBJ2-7	CASSHTGSYEQYF	TGTGCCAGCAGCCATACAGGGTCCTACGAGCAGTACTTC
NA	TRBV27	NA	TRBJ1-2	CASSFLAESGVYGYTF	TGTGCCAGCAGTTTTTTGGCCGAAAGCGGCGTCTATGGCTACACCTTC
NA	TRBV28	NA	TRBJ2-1	CASASYLRQIYNEQFF	TGTGCCAGCGCTTCTTACCTGAGACAGATATACAATGAGCAGTTCTTC
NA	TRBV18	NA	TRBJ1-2	CASSPRGSSGEEGYTF	TGTGCCAGCTCACCCCGCGGGTCGAGCGGAGAGGAGGGCTACACCTTC
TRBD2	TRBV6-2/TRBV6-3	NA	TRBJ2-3	CASSYFTPGRADTQYF	TGTGCCAGCAGTTACTTCACCCCGGGGAGGGCAGATACGCAGTATTTT
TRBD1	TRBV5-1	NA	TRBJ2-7	CASSLGTGKSYEQYF	TGCGCCAGCAGCTTGGGGACAGGGAAGAGCTACGAGCAGTACTTC
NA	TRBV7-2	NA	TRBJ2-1	CASSRNEQFF	TGTGCCAGCAGCCGTAATGAGCAGTTCTTC
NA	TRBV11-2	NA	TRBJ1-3	CASSLGQLNTIYF	TGTGCCAGCAGCTTAGGACAGTTAAACACCATATATTTT
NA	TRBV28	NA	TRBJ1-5	CASSPAGSYNQPQHF	TGTGCCAGCAGTCCGGCGGGGAGTTACAATCAGCCCCAGCATTTT